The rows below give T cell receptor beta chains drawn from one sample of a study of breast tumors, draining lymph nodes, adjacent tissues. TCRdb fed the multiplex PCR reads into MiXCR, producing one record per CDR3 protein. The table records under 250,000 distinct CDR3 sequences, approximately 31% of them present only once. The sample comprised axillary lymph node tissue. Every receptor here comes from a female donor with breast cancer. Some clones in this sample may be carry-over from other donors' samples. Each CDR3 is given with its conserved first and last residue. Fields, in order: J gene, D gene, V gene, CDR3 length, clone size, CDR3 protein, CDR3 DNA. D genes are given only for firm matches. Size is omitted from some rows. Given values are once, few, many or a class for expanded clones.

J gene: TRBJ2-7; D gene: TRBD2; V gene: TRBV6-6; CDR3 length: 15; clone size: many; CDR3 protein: CASVWGTSGGYEQYF; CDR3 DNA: TGTGCCAGCGTCTGGGGGACTAGCGGGGGGTACGAGCAGTACTTC
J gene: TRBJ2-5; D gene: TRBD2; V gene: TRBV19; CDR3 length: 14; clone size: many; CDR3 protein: CASSFGGGEETQYF; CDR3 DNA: TGTGCCAGTAGTTTCGGCGGGGGTGAAGAGACCCAGTACTTC
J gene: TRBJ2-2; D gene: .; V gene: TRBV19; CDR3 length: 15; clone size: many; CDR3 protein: CASGDGRSIIGELFF; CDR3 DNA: TGTGCCAGTGGGGACGGGCGTAGTATTATCGGGGAGCTGTTTTTT
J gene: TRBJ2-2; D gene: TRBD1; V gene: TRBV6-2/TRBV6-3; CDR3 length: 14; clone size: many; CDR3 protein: CASRPTGSTGELFF; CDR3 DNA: TGTGCCAGCAGGCCGACAGGGTCCACCGGGGAGCTGTTTTTT
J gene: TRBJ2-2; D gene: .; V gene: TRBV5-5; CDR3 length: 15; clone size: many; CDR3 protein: CASSPLGTGGGELFF; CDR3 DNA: TGTGCCAGCAGCCCACTCGGGACCGGGGGCGGGGAGCTGTTTTTT
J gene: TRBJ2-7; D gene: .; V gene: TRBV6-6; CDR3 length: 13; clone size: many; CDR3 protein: CASRPGQSYEQYF; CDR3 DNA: TGTGCCAGCAGACCAGGACAGTCCTACGAGCAGTACTTC
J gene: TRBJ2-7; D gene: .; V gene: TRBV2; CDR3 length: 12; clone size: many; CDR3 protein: CASSGEWEEQYF; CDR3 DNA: TGTGCCAGCAGTGGTGAGTGGGAGGAGCAGTACTTC
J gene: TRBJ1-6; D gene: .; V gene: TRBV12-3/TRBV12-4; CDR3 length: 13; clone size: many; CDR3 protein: CASSFGVGSPLHF; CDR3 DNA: TGTGCCAGCAGTTTCGGGGTAGGTTCACCCCTCCACTTT
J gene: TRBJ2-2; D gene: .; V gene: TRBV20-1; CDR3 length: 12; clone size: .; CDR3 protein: CSASINTGGPFF; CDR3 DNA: TGCAGTGCCTCAATTAACACCGGGGGGCCGTTTTTT
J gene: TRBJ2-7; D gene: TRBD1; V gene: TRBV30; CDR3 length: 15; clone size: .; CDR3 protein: CAWSVLGTGADEQYF; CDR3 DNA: TGTGCCTGGAGTGTTCTCGGGACAGGGGCTGACGAGCAGTACTTC
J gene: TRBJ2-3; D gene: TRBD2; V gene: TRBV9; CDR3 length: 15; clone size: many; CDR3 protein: CASSAGTSGSDTQYF; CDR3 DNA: TGTGCCAGCAGCGCCGGGACTAGCGGGAGTGATACGCAGTATTTT
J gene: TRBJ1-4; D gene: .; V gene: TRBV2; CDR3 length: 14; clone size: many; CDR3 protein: CASSNRASNEKLFF; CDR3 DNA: TGTGCCAGCAGTAACAGGGCCTCTAATGAAAAACTGTTTTTT
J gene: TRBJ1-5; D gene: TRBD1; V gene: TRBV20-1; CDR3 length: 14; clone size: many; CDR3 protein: CSARDTGGRPAQHF; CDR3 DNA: TGCAGTGCTAGAGACACAGGGGGCCGTCCGGCCCAGCATTTT
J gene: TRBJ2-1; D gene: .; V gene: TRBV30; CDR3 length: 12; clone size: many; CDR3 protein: CAWSVGGREQFF; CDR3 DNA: TGTGCCTGGAGTGTAGGGGGGAGAGAGCAGTTCTTC
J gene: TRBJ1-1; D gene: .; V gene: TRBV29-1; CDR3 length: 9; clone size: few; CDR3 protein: CSGREEAFF; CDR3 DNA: TGCAGCGGGAGGGAAGAAGCTTTCTTT
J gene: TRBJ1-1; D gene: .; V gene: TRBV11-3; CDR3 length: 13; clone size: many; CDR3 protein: CASSRGSTTEAFF; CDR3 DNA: TGTGCCAGCAGTCGGGGGTCGACCACTGAAGCTTTCTTT
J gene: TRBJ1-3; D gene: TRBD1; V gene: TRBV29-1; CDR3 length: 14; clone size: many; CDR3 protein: CSVWDRGPGNTIYF; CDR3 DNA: TGCAGCGTTTGGGACAGGGGGCCGGGAAACACCATATATTTT
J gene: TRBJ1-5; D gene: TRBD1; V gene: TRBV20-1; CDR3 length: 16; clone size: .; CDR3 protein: CSASQQGRRTNQSQHF; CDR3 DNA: TGCAGTGCTTCACAACAGGGGCGCCGTACCAATCAGTCCCAGCATTTT
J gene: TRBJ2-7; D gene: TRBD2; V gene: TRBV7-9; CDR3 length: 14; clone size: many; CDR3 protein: CASRPFREDYEQYF; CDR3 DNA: TGTGCCAGCAGACCCTTTCGGGAGGACTACGAGCAGTACTTC
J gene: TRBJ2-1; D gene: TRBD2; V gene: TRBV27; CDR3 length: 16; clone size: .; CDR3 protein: CASSSPLAGRYNEQFF; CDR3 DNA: TGTGCCAGCAGTTCCCCCCTAGCGGGACGTTACAATGAGCAGTTCTTC
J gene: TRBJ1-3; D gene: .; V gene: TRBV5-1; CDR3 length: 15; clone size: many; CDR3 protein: CASSLGGGNGNTIYF; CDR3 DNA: TGCGCCAGCAGCTTGGGAGGAGGGAATGGAAACACCATATATTTT
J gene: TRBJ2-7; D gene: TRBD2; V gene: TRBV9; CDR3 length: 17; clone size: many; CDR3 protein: CASSVAPTSGSNYEQYF; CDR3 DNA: TGTGCCAGCAGCGTAGCTCCCACTAGCGGGAGTAACTACGAGCAGTACTTC
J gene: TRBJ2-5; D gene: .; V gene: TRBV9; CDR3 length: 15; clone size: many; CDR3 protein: CASSVGVRWGETQYF; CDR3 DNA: TGTGCCAGCAGCGTAGGGGTTAGGTGGGGAGAGACCCAGTACTTC
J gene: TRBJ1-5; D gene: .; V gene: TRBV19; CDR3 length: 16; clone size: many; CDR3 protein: CASRPRAGNRNQPQHF; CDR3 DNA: TGTGCCAGTAGGCCCCGTGCAGGGAATCGGAATCAGCCCCAGCATTTT
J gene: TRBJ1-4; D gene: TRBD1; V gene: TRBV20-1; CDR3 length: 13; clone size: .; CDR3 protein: CSADGTGDEKLFF; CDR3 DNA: TGCAGTGCGGACGGGACAGGGGACGAAAAACTGTTTTTT
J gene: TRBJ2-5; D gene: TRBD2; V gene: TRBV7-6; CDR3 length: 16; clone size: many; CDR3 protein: CASSSTSSGIGETQYF; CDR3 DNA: TGTGCCAGCAGCTCCACCTCTAGCGGGATAGGAGAGACCCAGTACTTC
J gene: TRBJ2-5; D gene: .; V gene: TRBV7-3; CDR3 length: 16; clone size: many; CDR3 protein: CASSLSGGQVVETQYF; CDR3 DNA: TGTGCCAGCAGCTTAAGTGGAGGCCAGGTAGTAGAGACCCAGTACTTC
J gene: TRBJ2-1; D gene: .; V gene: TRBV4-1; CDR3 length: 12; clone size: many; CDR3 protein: CASSQSISEQFF; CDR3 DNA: TGCGCCAGCAGCCAAAGTATCAGTGAGCAGTTCTTC
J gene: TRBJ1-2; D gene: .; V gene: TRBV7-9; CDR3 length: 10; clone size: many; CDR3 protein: CASGPYGYTF; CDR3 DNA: TGTGCCTCCGGCCCCTATGGCTACACCTTC
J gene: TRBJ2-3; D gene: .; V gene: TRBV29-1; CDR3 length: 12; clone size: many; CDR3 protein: CSVGGSSDTQYF; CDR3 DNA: TGCAGCGTGGGGGGCAGCTCAGATACGCAGTATTTT
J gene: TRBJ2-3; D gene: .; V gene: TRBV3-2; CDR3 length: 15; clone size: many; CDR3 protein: CASSVAGGPEDTQYF; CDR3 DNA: TGTGCCAGCAGCGTAGCGGGAGGGCCGGAAGATACGCAGTATTTT
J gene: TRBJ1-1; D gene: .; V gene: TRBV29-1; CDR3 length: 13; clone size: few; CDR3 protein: CSVQGNKPPEAFF; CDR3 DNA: TGCAGCGTTCAAGGGAATAAGCCCCCTGAAGCTTTCTTT
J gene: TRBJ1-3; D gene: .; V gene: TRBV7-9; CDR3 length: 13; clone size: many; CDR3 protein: CARTDTSGNTIYF; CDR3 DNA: TGTGCCAGGACTGACACCTCTGGAAACACCATATATTTT
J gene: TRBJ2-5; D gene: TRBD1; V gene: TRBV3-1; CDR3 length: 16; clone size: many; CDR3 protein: CASSQGLGQGQETQYF; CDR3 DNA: TGTGCCAGCAGCCAAGGCCTGGGACAGGGGCAAGAGACCCAGTACTTC
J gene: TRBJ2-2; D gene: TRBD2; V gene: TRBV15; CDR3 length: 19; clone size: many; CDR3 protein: CATSSLKRASGKGSGELFF; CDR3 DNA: TGTGCCACCAGCAGCCTGAAGAGGGCTAGCGGGAAGGGAAGCGGGGAGCTGTTTTTT
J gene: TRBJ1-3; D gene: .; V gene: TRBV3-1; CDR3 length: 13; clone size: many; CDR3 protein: CASIAGAGNTIYF; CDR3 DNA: TGTGCCAGCATCGCAGGGGCTGGAAACACCATATATTTT
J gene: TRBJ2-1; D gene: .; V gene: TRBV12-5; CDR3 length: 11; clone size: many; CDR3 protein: CASGQYNEQFF; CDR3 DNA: TGTGCTAGTGGCCAGTACAATGAGCAGTTCTTC
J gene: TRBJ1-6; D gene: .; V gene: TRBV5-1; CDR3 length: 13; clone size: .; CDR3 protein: CASSLVGNSPLHF; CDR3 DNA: TGCGCCAGCAGCTTGGTGGGTAATTCACCCCTCCACTTT
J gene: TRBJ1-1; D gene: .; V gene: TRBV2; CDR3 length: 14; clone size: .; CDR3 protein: CASTADRPNTEAFF; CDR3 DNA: TGTGCCAGCACCGCAGATAGGCCAAACACTGAAGCTTTCTTT
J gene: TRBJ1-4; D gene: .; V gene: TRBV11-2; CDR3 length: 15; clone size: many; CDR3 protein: CASSAIGTDNEKLFF; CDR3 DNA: TGTGCCAGCAGCGCGATCGGGACGGACAATGAAAAACTGTTTTTT
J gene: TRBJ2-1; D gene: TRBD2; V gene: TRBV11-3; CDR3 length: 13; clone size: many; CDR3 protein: CASSSRGGDEQFF; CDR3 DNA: TGTGCCAGCAGTTCCCGGGGGGGCGATGAGCAGTTCTTC
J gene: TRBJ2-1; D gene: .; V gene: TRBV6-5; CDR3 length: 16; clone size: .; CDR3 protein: CASSYSGSSSYNEQFF; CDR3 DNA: TGTGCCAGCAGTTACTCGGGCTCTAGCTCCTACAATGAGCAGTTCTTC
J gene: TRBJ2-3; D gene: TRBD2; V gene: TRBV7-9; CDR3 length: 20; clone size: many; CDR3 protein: CASSRSPWTSLAGGGDTQYF; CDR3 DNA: TGTGCCAGCAGCCGAAGCCCATGGACGTCTCTAGCGGGAGGGGGAGATACGCAGTATTTT
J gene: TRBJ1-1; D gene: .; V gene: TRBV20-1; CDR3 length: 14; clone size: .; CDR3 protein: CSARERGRDTEAFF; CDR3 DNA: TGCAGTGCTAGAGAGCGGGGGAGGGACACTGAAGCTTTCTTT
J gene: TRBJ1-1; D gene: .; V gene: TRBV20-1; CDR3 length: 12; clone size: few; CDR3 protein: CSARGGYTEAFF; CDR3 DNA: TGCAGTGCTAGAGGTGGTTACACTGAAGCTTTCTTT
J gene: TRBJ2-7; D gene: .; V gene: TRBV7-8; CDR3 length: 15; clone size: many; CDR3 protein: CASSLLQGRLHEQYF; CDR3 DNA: TGTGCCAGCAGTCTTCTCCAGGGTAGACTCCACGAGCAGTACTTC
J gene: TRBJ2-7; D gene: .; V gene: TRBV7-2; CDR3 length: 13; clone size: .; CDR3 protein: CATDMDRAYEQYF; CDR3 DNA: TGTGCTACAGACATGGACCGGGCCTACGAGCAGTACTTC
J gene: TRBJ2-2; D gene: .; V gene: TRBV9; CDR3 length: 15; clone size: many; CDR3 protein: CASSVVVGGVGELFF; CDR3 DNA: TGTGCCAGCAGCGTAGTGGTCGGGGGAGTCGGGGAGCTGTTTTTT
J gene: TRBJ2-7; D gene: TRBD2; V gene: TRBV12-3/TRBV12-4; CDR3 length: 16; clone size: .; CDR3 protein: CASSSGGLGRLYEQYF; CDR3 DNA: TGTGCCAGCAGCTCCGGGGGACTAGGAAGACTTTACGAGCAGTACTTC
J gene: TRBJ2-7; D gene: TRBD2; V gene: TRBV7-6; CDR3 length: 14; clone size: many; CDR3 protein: CASSFGTSGREQYF; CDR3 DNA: TGTGCCAGCAGCTTTGGGACTAGCGGGAGGGAGCAGTACTTC
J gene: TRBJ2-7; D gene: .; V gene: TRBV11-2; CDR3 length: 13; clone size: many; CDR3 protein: CASSLYPDHEQYF; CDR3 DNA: TGTGCCAGCAGCTTATATCCGGACCACGAGCAGTACTTC
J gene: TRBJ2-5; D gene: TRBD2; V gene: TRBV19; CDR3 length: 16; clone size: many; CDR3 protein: CASSTGLAGGQETQYF; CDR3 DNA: TGTGCCAGTAGTACCGGACTAGCGGGAGGCCAGGAGACCCAGTACTTC
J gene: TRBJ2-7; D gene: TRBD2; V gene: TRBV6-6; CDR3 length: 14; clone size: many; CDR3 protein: CASTSAGGDYEQYF; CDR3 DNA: TGTGCCAGCACCTCGGCGGGGGGCGATTACGAGCAGTACTTC
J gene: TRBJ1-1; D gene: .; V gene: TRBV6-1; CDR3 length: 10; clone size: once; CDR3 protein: CASSEIGAFF; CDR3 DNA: TGTGCCAGCAGTGAAATTGGTGCTTTCTTT
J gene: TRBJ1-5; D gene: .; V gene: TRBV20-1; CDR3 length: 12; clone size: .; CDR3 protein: CSARSRNQPQHF; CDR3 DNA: TGCAGTGCTAGATCCAGGAATCAGCCCCAGCATTTT
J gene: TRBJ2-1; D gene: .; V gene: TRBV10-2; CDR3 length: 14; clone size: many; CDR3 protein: CASSYGNSYNEQFF; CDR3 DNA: TGCGCCAGCAGCTACGGCAATTCCTACAATGAGCAGTTCTTC
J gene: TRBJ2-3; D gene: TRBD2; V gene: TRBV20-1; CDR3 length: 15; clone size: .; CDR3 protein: CSAMSGRAGTDTQYF; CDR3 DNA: TGCAGTGCTATGAGCGGGAGGGCCGGCACAGATACGCAGTATTTT